This T cell receptor beta chain was sequenced during a study of beta chain features in type 1 diabetes. Expressed TCRB transcripts were sequenced because the entire RNA isolate underwent reverse transcription. TCRdb's copy holds only in-frame clones and misses some; the assay was immunoSEQ multiplex PCR. Of a few hundred thousand clones listed, under 13% were seen once; the top ten hold 0.017%. Worth noting for this clone: Antigen specificity is unknown.

Study-wide findings and caveats: Moderate but significant shortening of TCRB CDR3s was recorded in all four CD4+ subsets from Type 1 diabetes patients.

V lost 3 bases and J lost 5, with 13 bases in between. The CDR3 has 14 residues. Germline loops: CDR1 MDHEN, CDR2 SYDVKM. The sample comprised naive CD4+ T cells from blood. This receptor was taken from a young man with type 1 diabetes. This sequence joins TRBV28 and TRBJ2-5; possible D gene TRBD2, 5 bases. CDR3 region: CASSFPPAGETQYF. The CDR3 nucleotides read TGTGCCAGCAGTTTCCCCCCGGCGGGCGAGACCCAGTACTTC. Full variable domain (remainder filled in from reference TRBV28 and TRBJ2-5): DVKVTQSSRYLVKRTGEKVFLECVQDMDHENMFWYRQDPGLGLRLIYFSYDVKMKEKGDIPEGYSVSREKKERFSLILESASTNQTSMYLCASSFPPAGETQYFGPGTRLLVL.